Listed below are T cell receptor beta chains from one sample, sequenced in a study of T cell repertoires in cytomegalovirus infection. Their cognate antigens are unknown. TCRdb independently ran MiXCR on the reads; one entry per CDR3 protein. The profile shows 86,000 or so distinct CDR3 sequences, under 30% of them singletons. This material consisted of CD8+ T cells from cultured PBMCs, taken from culture after CMV antigen stimulation. The receptor source for this set is a human donor in good health (CMV status not recorded). Some clones in this sample may be carry-over from other donors' samples. The conserved cysteine and the conserved F or W are not part of the CDR3 here. Size values are once, few and many counts, or a class for expanded clones, and some rows have none.

TRBV30 | - | AWSVNIFRPGLSYEQY
TRBV5-4 | many | ASSLARMDSQETQY
TRBV29-1 | - | SVVEGTYEQY
TRBV7-8 | many | ASRLGEYTEAF
TRBV6-2/TRBV6-3 | - | ASSYSGAHNEQF
TRBV7-9 | - | ASSLVSINEKLF
TRBV6-5 | many | ASSSNSYEQY
TRBV19 | - | ASSIDRGLPGELF
TRBV18 | many | ASSPSTGLNQETQY
TRBV24-1 | - | ATSEGDSTDTQY
TRBV11-2 | many | ASSPPSTDTQY
TRBV6-2/TRBV6-3 | - | ASSTRTSGSWYEQY
TRBV9 | - | ASSRTSKETQY
TRBV6-2/TRBV6-3 | - | ASSYGDYRPNTGELF
TRBV20-1 | - | SAVDKSSYNEQF
TRBV25-1 | few | ASRTREDQYEQY
TRBV11-3 | - | ASSMTSGSEDTQY
TRBV18 | once | ASSPRDVVLADTQY
TRBV15 | - | ATSVPTGDEQY
TRBV7-6 | many | ASSATSGSTDTQY
TRBV12-3/TRBV12-4 | - | ASNHYNGPGYT
TRBV5-6 | - | ASSLGTGANYGYT
TRBV24-1 | few | ATSVGVGAAYEQY
TRBV5-1 | - | ASSFSSQENEQF
TRBV5-6 | - | ASSLVDRGNTEAF
TRBV6-6 | - | ASSYLGGAADTQY
TRBV11-2 | - | ASSLGAGAVAF
TRBV7-9 | few | ASTDSNSRVGNYGYT
TRBV27 | many | ASSLSIKRDTQY
TRBV6-6 | many | ASRHRGGTYNEQF
TRBV5-1 | - | ASSLDHLSSYEQY
TRBV19 | - | ASSRTGDYGYT
TRBV20-1 | - | SARGWLADQGTQY